Reported below is one T cell receptor beta chain. The sample originates from a study of blood T cell repertoires in COVID-19. This CDR3 is 13 amino acids long. Between the trimmed V and J ends, which lost 3 bases and 1 base, there was a span of 4 bases. Germline V gene lookup returns CDR1 SQVTM and CDR2 ANQGSEA. The protocol was immunoSEQ multiplex PCR, while the TCRdb copy is restricted to in-frame clones and leaves out a portion. The sample holds fewer than 70,000 clones; roughly nine tenths are singletons and the top ten take roughly 2.6%. J is TRBJ2-6 and V is TRBV29-1; D call uncertain. This sequence was found in a man over 45 with acute or convalescent COVID-19. What was sequenced was peripheral blood. The DNA of the CDR3 is TGCAGCGTTGAGCGGTCTGGGGCCAACGTCCTGACTTTC. Translating it yields CSVERSGANVLTF.